This passage covers 32 T cell receptor beta chains from one sample sequenced in a study of T cell repertoires in cytomegalovirus infection (dated by TCRdb to between 2019 and 2020). The sample's treatment or condition label, decoded: in vitro stimulation with specific CMV peptide epitopes to enrich CMV-specific T cells. The antigens of these receptors remain unknown. The sequencing machine was an Illumina HiSeq 1500. TCRdb passed the public sequencing reads through fastp at Q25 and MiXCR, retaining productive beta sequences. Rows with one shared CDR3 protein collapse into an entry with the most common genes and DNA. This sample comprises 700,000 to 850,000 distinct CDR3 sequences, approximately 32% of them detected only once. Of the sample, 9.5% to 15% falls within the top ten clones. The specimen was cultured CD8+ T cells from PBMCs, collected from culture after CMV antigen stimulation. Receptor source: a human donor in good health (CMV status not recorded). Some clones in this sample may be carry-over from other donors' samples.

This clonotype was counted between two and nine times. This could be a read error, since a much larger clone is one nucleotide away. The chain combines TRBV7-2 with TRBJ2-2, with 9 bases fitting TRBD2. The CDR3 contains 18 residues. Germline V gene data show CDR1 as SGHTA and CDR2 as FQGNSA. The CDR3 region is CASSTRLAVLANTGELLF. The CDR3 DNA follows: TGTGCCAGCAGCACCCGACTAGCGGTACTCGCGAACACCGGGGAGCTGCTTTTT.

This clonotype was seen only a few times. A junction boundary mismatches the germline segment, possibly from a read error. This chain joins TRBV4-1 and TRBJ2-3; D not resolved. Per germline, CDR1 MGHRA and CDR2 YSYEKL. The CDR3 is made up of 11 amino acids. The CDR3 DNA is TGTGCCAGCAGCCAAGGTAATACGCAGTATTTT. Translated: CASSQGNTQYF.

V and J are TRBV4-2 and TRBJ2-5, with 9 positions matching TRBD1. J was trimmed by 5 bases and V by 0 bases; bases with no gene match: 1. Germline-derived CDR1 and CDR2 are LGHNA and YNFKEQ. The CDR3 spans 14 residues. CDR3 DNA sequence: TGTGCCAGCAGCCAAGAGACAGGGGGGGAGACCCAGTACTTC. Translation gives CASSQETGGETQYF.

This clonotype was counted a few times. This chain joins TRBV2 and TRBJ1-4; D is perhaps TRBD1 (5 bases). Germline CDR1 and CDR2: SNHLY and FYNNEI. The CDR3 runs 10 residues. Trimming removed 10 bases at V and 14 bases at J, with 14 bases between. CDR3 residues: CATQGSALFF. For the CDR3, the DNA is TGTGCCACCCAGGGTAGCGCGCTGTTTTTT.

This clonotype was recorded at least ten times. The rearrangement joins TRBV11-3 to TRBJ2-3; D uncertain. The CDR3 loop spans 15 amino acids. Trimming stripped 0 bases from V and 0 bases from J, with 7 bases between. CDR1 and CDR2 (germline): SGHNT, YENEEA. CDR3 nucleotide sequence: TGTGCCAGCAGCTTAGACTACGACAGCACAGATACGCAGTATTTT. Residues: CASSLDYDSTDTQYF.

The chain links TRBV4-2 to TRBJ2-2, with TRBD1 as a possible D gene (5 bases). Germline lookup yields CDR1 LGHNA and CDR2 YNFKEQ. The CDR3 is 14 amino acids. V was cut by 2 bases and J by 6 bases, with 10 bases left in between. The CDR3 nucleotides are TGTGCCAGCAGCCAAATAGGGGATCCCGGGGAGCTGTTTTTT. This codes for CASSQIGDPGELFF.

This clonotype was detected ten times or more. This chain joins TRBV6-5 and TRBJ1-4, with 7 bases that match TRBD1. The CDR3 is made up of 11 amino acids. Germline values: CDR1 MNHEY, CDR2 SVGAGI. Trimming cost V 6 bases and J 8 bases; bases outside gene matches: 0. The CDR3 loop reads CASRTGEKLFF. The DNA of the CDR3 is TGTGCCAGCAGGACAGGGGAAAAACTGTTTTTT.

This clonotype appeared a single time. It is likely a read error: a sequence one base away is far more abundant. V and J are TRBV13 and TRBJ2-6; no definite D call. Germline assignment: CDR1 PRHDT and CDR2 FYEKMQ (reference sequence). V was shortened by 2 bases and J by 3 bases, with 2 bases between the two germline ends. The CDR3 is 13 residues long. The CDR3 region has the DNA TGTGCCAGCAGCTTATATGGGGCCAACGTCCTGACTTTC. Translating gives CASSLYGANVLTF. The entire variable domain, with the rest obtained from reference TRBV13 and TRBJ2-6, is as follows: AAGVIQSPRHLIKEKRETATLKCYPIPRHDTVYWYQQGPGQDPQFLISFYEKMQSDKGSIPDRFSAQQFSDYHSELNMSSLELGDSALYFCASSLYGANVLTFGAGSRLTVL.

This clonotype has ten or more counts. The rearrangement uses TRBV27 and TRBJ2-1; 8 positions agree with TRBD1. In germline, CDR1 is MNHEY, CDR2 SMNVEV (reference sequence). V gave up 2 bases and J gave up 9 bases; unmatched junction bases: 6. The CDR3 extends over 14 amino acids. The CDR3 DNA follows: TGTGCCAGCAGTTTAGGGACAGGTGCGGCTGAGCAGTTCTTC. This gives the protein CASSLGTGAAEQFF.

This rearrangement joins TRBV24-1 to TRBJ2-1; 9 bases map to TRBD2. CDR1 and CDR2 from the germline V gene are KGHDR and SFDVKD. CDR3 length: 17 residues. Losses at the gene ends were 1 base for V and 4 bases for J; bases not matched to a gene: 7. The CDR3 DNA reads TGTGCCACCAGTGATTTTTCGCGGGGGGGCGCGTACAATGAGCAGTTCTTC. This sequence encodes CATSDFSRGGAYNEQFF.

This chain connects TRBV3-1 to TRBJ2-3, with 11 bases identical to TRBD2. The J segment lost 2 bases and the V segment lost 3 bases, leaving 4 bases of the junction unmatched. CDR1 and CDR2 (germline): LGHDT, YNNKEL (reference sequence). The CDR3 contains 16 residues. CDR3 residues: CASSHGTSGVTDTQYF. In DNA, the CDR3 is TGTGCCAGCAGCCACGGGACTAGCGGCGTCACAGATACGCAGTATTTT.

The CDR3 nucleotides read TGTGCCAGCAGTCCTACAGGATTCGTCAACAATGAGCAGTTCTTC. Its protein product is CASSPTGFVNNEQFF. This rearrangement joins TRBV6-8 to TRBJ2-1, with D tentatively TRBD1 (5 bases). The V gene lost 5 bases and the J gene lost 5 bases, with 16 bases spanning the gap. CDR3 length: 15 residues. Germline V gene lookup returns CDR1 MNHGY and CDR2 SAAAGT.

This clonotype came up a few times. V is TRBV12-3 or TRBV12-4 and J is TRBJ2-3; 9 bases line up with TRBD1. V was pared by 7 bases and J by 6 bases, with 14 bases of the junction left unmatched. CDR3 length equals 16 residues. CDR3 sequence: CASTKQGASRLDTQYF. As DNA, the CDR3 is TGTGCCAGCACAAAACAGGGGGCCAGTAGATTGGATACGCAGTATTTT.

This clonotype was counted once. The rearrangement uses TRBV19 and TRBJ1-2, with D perhaps matching TRBD1 (5 bases). This CDR3 region has 15 residues. Germline V gene data show CDR1 as LNHDA and CDR2 as SQIVND (reference sequence). V lost 4 bases to trimming and J lost 5 bases, with 17 bases between them. The CDR3 is CASSTVGATLYGYTF. As DNA, the CDR3 is TGTGCCAGTAGTACTGTCGGGGCCACCCTTTATGGCTACACCTTC.

The CDR3 loop reads CASSLGDRVTYEQYF. For the CDR3, the DNA is TGTGCCAGCAGCCTAGGGGACAGGGTTACCTACGAGCAGTACTTC. The rearrangement links TRBV12-3 or TRBV12-4 to TRBJ2-7, with 9 nucleotides matching TRBD1. CDR3 length: 15 amino acids. The V segment lost 6 bases and the J segment 2 bases; nucleotides outside the gene matches: 8.

A remark on this clonotype: A much larger clone lies a single base off, so this may be a read error. The rearrangement uses TRBV7-6 and TRBJ2-3, with D maybe TRBD1 (5 bases). The CDR3 runs 15 residues. Germline lookup yields CDR1 SGHVS and CDR2 FNYEAQ. The CDR3 sequence is CASSLSRRTTGTQYF. The CDR3 nucleotides read TGTGCCAGCAGCTTAAGTCGACGGACCACAGGTACGCAGTATTTT.

This clonotype was observed a handful of times. V usage is TRBV6-5 and J usage is TRBJ1-2; 9 bases align to TRBD1. Per germline, CDR1 MNHEY and CDR2 SVGAGI. Trimming cost V 6 bases and J 6 bases; bases outside gene matches: 8. CDR3 size: 14 residues. CDR3 nucleotide sequence: TGTGCCAGCAGCCTAGGGACAGGGAGAGATGGCTACACCTTC. Its translation is CASSLGTGRDGYTF.

This clonotype has a handful of counts. This chain uses TRBV9 with TRBJ2-5; tentatively, D is TRBD2 (7 bases). This CDR3 spans 15 amino acids. Trimming took 0 bases from V and 5 from J, leaving 14 bases between them. CDR1 is SGDLS and CDR2 is YYNGEE in the germline V gene. This CDR3 is CASSVGRGGHETQYF. CDR3 nucleotide sequence: TGTGCCAGCAGCGTAGGGAGGGGGGGCCATGAGACCCAGTACTTC.

This chain connects TRBV11-3 to TRBJ2-1; D may be TRBD2 (6 bases). The germline gives CDR1 SGHNT, CDR2 YENEEA. V shed 3 bases and J shed 5 bases, with 14 bases lying between them. The CDR3 extends over 15 amino acids. CDR3 residues: CASSLDGGPNNEQFF. In DNA form, the CDR3 reads TGTGCCAGCAGCTTGGACGGAGGGCCTAACAATGAGCAGTTCTTC.

This clonotype was found once. The chain uses TRBV3-1 and TRBJ2-2, with 13 nucleotides matching TRBD2. Germline V gene data show CDR1 as LGHDT and CDR2 as YNNKEL (reference sequence). The length of the CDR3 is 18 residues. With V trimmed by 0 bases and J by 3 bases, 4 bases remained unmatched. CDR3 protein: CASSQDLGLAGDTGELFF. The CDR3 DNA reads as TGTGCCAGCAGCCAAGATCTTGGACTAGCGGGGGACACCGGGGAGCTGTTTTTT. Full variable domain (remainder filled in from reference TRBV3-1 and TRBJ2-2): DTAVSQTPKYLVTQMGNDKSIKCEQNLGHDTMYWYKQDSKKFLKIMFSYNNKELIINETVPNRFSPKSPDKAHLNLHINSLELGDSAVYFCASSQDLGLAGDTGELFFGEGSRLTVL.

This clonotype has more than one count but fewer than ten. The rearrangement joins TRBV6-5 to TRBJ2-5; D could derive from TRBD1 or TRBD2 (6 bases each). This CDR3 is built from 15 residues. Germline CDR1 is MNHEY and CDR2 is SVGAGI. V dropped 3 bases and J dropped 4 bases, with 15 bases sitting between them. CDR3 loop: CASSYFGGLGETQYF. The CDR3 nucleotides are TGTGCCAGCAGTTATTTCGGGGGCCTGGGAGAGACCCAGTACTTC.

This chain uses TRBV7-9 with TRBJ1-1; D call uncertain. CDR1 SEHNR and CDR2 FQNEAQ come from the germline V gene (reference sequence). CDR3 length equals 14 residues. Trimming stripped 1 base from V and 4 bases from J, with 10 bases between. CDR3 residues: CASSLERLSTEAFF. In nucleotides, the CDR3 is TGTGCCAGCAGCTTAGAGCGGTTGAGCACTGAAGCTTTCTTT.

V and J are TRBV6-5 and TRBJ2-2, with D possibly being TRBD2 (5 bases). Germline-derived CDR1 and CDR2 are MNHEY and SVGAGI. This CDR3 is 14 amino acids long. With 3 bases removed from V and 7 bases from J, the gap between germline ends came to 12 bases. Here the CDR3 DNA reads TGTGCCAGCAGTTATTGGACTTCTAGCGGGGAGCTGTTTTTT. Translation: CASSYWTSSGELFF.

The chain joins TRBV12-3 or TRBV12-4 to TRBJ1-3; 10 bases line up with TRBD1. This CDR3 comprises 15 residues. With V trimmed by 6 bases and J by 4 bases, 6 bases remained unmatched. CDR3 region: CASSPTGGEGNTIYF. In DNA, the CDR3 is TGTGCCAGCAGCCCGACAGGGGGCGAGGGAAACACCATATATTTT.

The chain combines TRBV6-5 with TRBJ2-1, with D perhaps TRBD2 (6 bases). Germline CDR1 MNHEY, CDR2 SVGAGI. Trimming removed 2 bases at V and 0 bases at J, with 14 bases between. CDR3 length: 17 amino acids. CDR3 residues: CASSYMVGGASYNEQFF. The DNA of the CDR3 is TGTGCCAGCAGTTACATGGTAGGCGGGGCCTCCTACAATGAGCAGTTCTTC.

V usage is TRBV29-1 and J usage is TRBJ1-2; D is uncertain. The CDR3 covers 11 residues. Germline CDR1 is SQVTM and CDR2 is ANQGSEA. V was clipped by 4 bases and J by 2 bases, with 5 bases between them. The CDR3 reads CSVARNYGYTF. The CDR3 nucleotides are TGCAGCGTTGCCCGAAACTATGGCTACACCTTC.

This chain uses TRBV19 with TRBJ2-5, with D possibly matching TRBD1 (6 bases). The V gene's germline CDR1 is LNHDA and CDR2 SQIVND (reference sequence). V was cut by 10 bases and J by 5 bases, with 17 bases left in between. This CDR3 comprises 13 residues. The CDR3 region has the DNA TGTGCCATCCCCGGACAGATCCGGGAGACCCAGTACTTC. Translating it yields CAIPGQIRETQYF.

The rearrangement uses TRBV20-1 and TRBJ2-1, with 7 bases matching TRBD2. This CDR3 comprises 14 residues. V was clipped by 2 bases and J by 4 bases; unmatched bases: 5. The germline V gene encodes CDR1 DFQATT and CDR2 SNEGSKA (reference sequence). The CDR3 spells CSARLGLRYNEQFF. The CDR3 DNA is TGCAGTGCTAGACTGGGACTACGATACAATGAGCAGTTCTTC.

The V and J genes are TRBV7-3 and TRBJ2-3; no clear D. Trimming removed 6 bases at V and 5 bases at J, with 12 bases between. Germline CDR1 and CDR2: SGHTA and FQGTGA. CDR3 length: 13 residues. The CDR3 DNA follows: TGTGCCAGCAGGCCTTCACCTGGAGATACGCAGTATTTT. Amino acids: CASRPSPGDTQYF.

The CDR3 sequence: CANRPGGSNQPQHF. The CDR3 coding sequence is TGTGCCAACAGACCCGGGGGGAGCAATCAGCCCCAGCATTTT. The chain recombines TRBV6-6 with TRBJ1-5; weak D call: TRBD1 (5 bases). V was clipped by 10 bases and J by 1 base, with 14 bases between them. Germline values: CDR1 MNHNY, CDR2 SVGAGI (reference sequence). The CDR3 spans 14 residues.

There are many counts of this clonotype. At one boundary the junction diverges from the germline segment, which might be a read error. The CDR3 nucleotides read TGTGCTAGCAGCTCGTCTTGGGAGACAGATACGCAGTATTTT. Translated: CASSSSWETDTQYF. The chain couples TRBV7-7 to TRBJ2-3, with a weak D call TRBD2 (5 bases). Germline V lookup: CDR1 SSHAT, CDR2 FNYEAQ (reference sequence). There are 14 residues in the CDR3.

The rearrangement links TRBV12-3 or TRBV12-4 to TRBJ2-5; 7 bases fit TRBD2. This CDR3 is 13 amino acids long. After removal of 6 bases from V and 9 bases from J, the junction contained 10 bases not matched to a gene. The CDR3 protein is CASSPTPAGAQYF. In DNA, the CDR3 is TGTGCCAGCAGCCCAACCCCGGCGGGGGCCCAGTACTTC.